The 5 T cell receptor beta chains below were found in one sample sequenced in a study of blood T cell repertoires in COVID-19. Here immunoSEQ multiplex PCR was the method, and the copy in TCRdb shows in-frame clones only, minus some. Of fewer than 500,000 clones in the sample, about 87% were seen once. Material for sequencing was peripheral blood. All receptors come from a man aged 18 to 30 with COVID-19, enrolled during active disease.

This chain connects TRBV7-9 to TRBJ2-7; TRBD1 agrees at 8 bases. The CDR3 length is 11 residues. From germline, CDR1 is SEHNR and CDR2 FQNEAQ (reference sequence). The junction had 3 bases not matched to a gene; V was cut back by 5 bases and J by 9 bases. This chain's CDR3 is CASSRDRGQYF. In nucleotides, the CDR3 is TGTGCCAGCAGCCGCGACAGGGGGCAGTACTTC. Complete variable domain (other parts from reference TRBV7-9 and TRBJ2-7): DTGVSQNPRHKITKRGQNVTFRCDPISEHNRLYWYRQTLGQGPEFLTYFQNEAQLEKSRLLSDRFSAERPKGSFSTLEIQRTEQGDSAMYLCASSRDRGQYFGPGTRLTVT.

The gene calls are TRBV19 and TRBJ2-5; TRBD2 aligns across 8 bases. Germline CDR1 is LNHDA and CDR2 is SQIVND (reference sequence). J lost 5 bases, V lost 6 bases, and 5 bases had no gene match. The CDR3 has 13 residues. This chain's CDR3 is CASSLSGVETQYF. Written as DNA, the CDR3 is TGTGCCAGTAGCCTTAGCGGGGTGGAGACCCAGTACTTC.

The chain recombines TRBV4-1 with TRBJ1-2; TRBD1 might be the D (6 bases). The CDR3 totals 15 residues. V was shortened by 2 bases and J by 7 bases, with 17 bases between the two germline ends. Germline CDR1 and CDR2: MGHRA and YSYEKL. This CDR3 reads CASSQPQGAWRGYTF. The CDR3 DNA reads as TGCGCCAGCAGCCAACCACAGGGAGCTTGGCGTGGCTACACCTTC.

This clone was picked up one time. The V call is TRBV11-3, the J call TRBJ2-3; D is unresolved. Trimming shortened V by 5 bases and J by 4 bases, and 10 bases separated the two germline ends. The CDR3 runs to 13 residues. The germline V gene has CDR1 SGHNT and CDR2 YENEEA. The CDR3 region is CASSPRRPDTQYF. DNA of the CDR3: TGTGCCAGCAGCCCTCGGAGACCAGATACGCAGTATTTT.

The rearrangement uses TRBV12-3 or TRBV12-4 and TRBJ2-5; D is ambiguous. Between the trimmed V and J ends, which lost 6 bases and 3 bases, there was a span of 11 bases. The CDR3 consists of 13 residues. CDR3 sequence (DNA): TGTGCCAGCAGACCTAGGCCGAAAGAGACCCAGTACTTC. Translated, it gives CASRPRPKETQYF.